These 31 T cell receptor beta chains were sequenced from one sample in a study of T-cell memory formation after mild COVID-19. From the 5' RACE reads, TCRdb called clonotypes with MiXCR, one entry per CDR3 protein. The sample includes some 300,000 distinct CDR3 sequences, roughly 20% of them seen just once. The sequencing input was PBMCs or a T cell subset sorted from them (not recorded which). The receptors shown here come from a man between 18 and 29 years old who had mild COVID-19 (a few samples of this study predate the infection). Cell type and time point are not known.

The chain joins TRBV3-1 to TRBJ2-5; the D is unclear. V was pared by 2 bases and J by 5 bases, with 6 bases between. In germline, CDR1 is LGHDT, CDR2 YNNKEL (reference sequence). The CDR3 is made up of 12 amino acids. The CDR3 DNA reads TGTGCCAGCAGCCAACTGAGGGAGACCCAGTACTTC. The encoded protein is CASSQLRETQYF.

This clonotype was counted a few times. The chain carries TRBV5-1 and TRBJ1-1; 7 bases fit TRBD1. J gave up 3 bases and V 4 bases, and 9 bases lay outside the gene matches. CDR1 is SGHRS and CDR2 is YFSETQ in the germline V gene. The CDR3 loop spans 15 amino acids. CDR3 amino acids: CASSPGDSRYTEAFF. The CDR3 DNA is TGCGCCAGCAGCCCCGGGGACAGCAGATACACTGAAGCTTTCTTT.

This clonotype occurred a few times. Written as DNA, the CDR3 is TGCGCCAGCAGCCAAGGCCCTGACAGGGACAATGAGCAGTTCTTC. It is translated as CASSQGPDRDNEQFF. The V gene is TRBV4-3, the J gene TRBJ2-1; TRBD1 matches at 7 bases. The CDR3 is 15 amino acids. In germline, CDR1 is LGHNA, CDR2 YSLEER. The V segment lost 1 base and the J segment 5 bases; nucleotides outside the gene matches: 5.

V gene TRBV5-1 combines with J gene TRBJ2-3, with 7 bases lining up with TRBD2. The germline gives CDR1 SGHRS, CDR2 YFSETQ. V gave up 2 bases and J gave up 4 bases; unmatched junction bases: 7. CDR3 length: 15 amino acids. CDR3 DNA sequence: TGCGCCAGCAGCTTATTAGACAGCGGGGCAGATACGCAGTATTTT. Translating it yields CASSLLDSGADTQYF.

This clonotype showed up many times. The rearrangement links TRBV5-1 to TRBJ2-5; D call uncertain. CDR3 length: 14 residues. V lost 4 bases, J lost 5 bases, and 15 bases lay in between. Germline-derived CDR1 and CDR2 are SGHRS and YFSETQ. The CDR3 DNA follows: TGCGCCAGCAGCACCTCATACAGAGATGAGACCCAGTACTTC. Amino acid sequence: CASSTSYRDETQYF.

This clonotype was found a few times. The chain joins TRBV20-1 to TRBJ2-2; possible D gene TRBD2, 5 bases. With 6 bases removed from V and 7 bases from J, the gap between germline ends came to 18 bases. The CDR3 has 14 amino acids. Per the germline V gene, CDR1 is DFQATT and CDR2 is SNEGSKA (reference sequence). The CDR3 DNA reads TGCAGTGCACTCCAGCCCGGGGTTGACGGGGAGCTGTTTTTT. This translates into CSALQPGVDGELFF.

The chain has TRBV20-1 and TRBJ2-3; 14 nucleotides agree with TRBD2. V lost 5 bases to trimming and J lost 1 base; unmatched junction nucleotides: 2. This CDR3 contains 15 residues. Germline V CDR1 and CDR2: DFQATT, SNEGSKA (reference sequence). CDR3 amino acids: CSAAGLAGGTDTQYF. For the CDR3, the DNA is TGCAGTGCTGCGGGACTAGCGGGGGGCACAGATACGCAGTATTTT.

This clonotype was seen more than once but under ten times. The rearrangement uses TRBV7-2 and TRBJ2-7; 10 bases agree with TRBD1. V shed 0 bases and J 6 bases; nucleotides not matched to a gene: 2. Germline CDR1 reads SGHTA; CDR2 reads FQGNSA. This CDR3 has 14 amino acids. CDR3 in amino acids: CASSLAWTGGEQYF. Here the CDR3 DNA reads TGTGCCAGCAGCTTAGCCTGGACAGGGGGCGAGCAGTACTTC.

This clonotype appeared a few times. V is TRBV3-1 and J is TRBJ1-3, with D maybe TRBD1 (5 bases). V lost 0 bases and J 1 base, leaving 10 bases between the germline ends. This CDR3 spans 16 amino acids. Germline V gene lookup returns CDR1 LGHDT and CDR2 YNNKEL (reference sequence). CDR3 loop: CASSQDYGASGNTIYF. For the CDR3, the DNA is TGTGCCAGCAGCCAAGATTACGGGGCGTCTGGAAACACCATATATTTT.

The CDR3 loop reads CASSWGASGGAGEQFF. CDR3 coding DNA: TGCGCCAGCAGCTGGGGAGCTAGCGGGGGGGCAGGGGAGCAGTTCTTC. The chain carries TRBV5-1 and TRBJ2-1; TRBD2 aligns across 12 bases. The CDR3 extends over 16 amino acids. V was clipped by 3 bases and J by 10 bases; unmatched bases: 11. CDR1 is SGHRS, CDR2 YFSETQ, per germline.

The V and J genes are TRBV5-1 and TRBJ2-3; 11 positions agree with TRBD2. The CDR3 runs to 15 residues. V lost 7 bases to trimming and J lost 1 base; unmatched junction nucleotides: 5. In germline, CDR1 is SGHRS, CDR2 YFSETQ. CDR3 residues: CASRETSGGTDTQYF. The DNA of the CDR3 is TGCGCCAGCCGAGAGACTAGCGGGGGCACAGATACGCAGTATTTT.

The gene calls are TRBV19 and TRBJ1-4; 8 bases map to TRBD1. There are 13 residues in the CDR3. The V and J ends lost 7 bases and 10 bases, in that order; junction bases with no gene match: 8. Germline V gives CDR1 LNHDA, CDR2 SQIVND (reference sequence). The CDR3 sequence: CASTDRGIGKLFF. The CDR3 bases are TGTGCCAGTACTGACAGGGGCATCGGAAAACTGTTTTTT. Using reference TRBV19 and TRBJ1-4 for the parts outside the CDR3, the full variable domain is DGGITQSPKYLFRKEGQNVTLSCEQNLNHDAMYWYRQDPGQGLRLIYYSQIVNDFQKGDIAEGYSVSREKKESFPLTVTSAQKNPTAFYLCASTDRGIGKLFFGSGTQLSVL.

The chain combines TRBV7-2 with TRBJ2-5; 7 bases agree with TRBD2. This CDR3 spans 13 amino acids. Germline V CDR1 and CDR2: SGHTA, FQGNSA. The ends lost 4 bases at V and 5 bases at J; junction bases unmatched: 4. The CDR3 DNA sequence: TGTGCCAGCAGCTCGGGAGGATTTGAGACCCAGTACTTC. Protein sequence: CASSSGGFETQYF.

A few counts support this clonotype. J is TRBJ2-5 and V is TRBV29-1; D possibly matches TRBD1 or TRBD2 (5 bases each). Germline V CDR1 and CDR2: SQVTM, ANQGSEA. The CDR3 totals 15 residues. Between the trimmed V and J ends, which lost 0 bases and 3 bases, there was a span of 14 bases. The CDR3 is CSVEDLGVWEETQYF. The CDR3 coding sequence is TGCAGCGTTGAAGATCTGGGGGTTTGGGAAGAGACCCAGTACTTC.

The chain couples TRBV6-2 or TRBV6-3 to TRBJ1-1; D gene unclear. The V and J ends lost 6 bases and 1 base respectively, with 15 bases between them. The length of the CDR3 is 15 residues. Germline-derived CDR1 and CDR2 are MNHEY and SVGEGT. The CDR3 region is CASRSGFSGNTEAFF. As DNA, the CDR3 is TGTGCCAGCAGATCGGGGTTTTCCGGGAACACTGAAGCTTTCTTT.

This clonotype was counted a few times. This CDR3 reads CSARRLGEGYGYTF. CDR3 nucleotide sequence: TGCAGTGCTAGACGGCTGGGGGAGGGCTATGGCTACACCTTC. The chain employs TRBV20-1 and TRBJ1-2, with D perhaps TRBD1 (5 bases). V was shortened by 2 bases and J by 4 bases, with 14 bases between the two germline ends. Germline V gives CDR1 DFQATT, CDR2 SNEGSKA (reference sequence). The CDR3 has 14 amino acids.

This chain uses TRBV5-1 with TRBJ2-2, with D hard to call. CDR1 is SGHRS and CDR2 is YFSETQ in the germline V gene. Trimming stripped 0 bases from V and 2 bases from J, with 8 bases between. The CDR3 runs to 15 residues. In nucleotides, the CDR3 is TGCGCCAGCAGCTTGGAGTGGGGTAACACCGGGGAGCTGTTTTTT. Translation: CASSLEWGNTGELFF.

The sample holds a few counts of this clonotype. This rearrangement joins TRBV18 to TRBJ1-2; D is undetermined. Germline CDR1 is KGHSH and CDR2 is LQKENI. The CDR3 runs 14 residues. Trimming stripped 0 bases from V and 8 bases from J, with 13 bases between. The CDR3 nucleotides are TGTGCCAGCTCACCACCGGGAGTCCGGGGAGGCTACACCTTC. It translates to CASSPPGVRGGYTF.

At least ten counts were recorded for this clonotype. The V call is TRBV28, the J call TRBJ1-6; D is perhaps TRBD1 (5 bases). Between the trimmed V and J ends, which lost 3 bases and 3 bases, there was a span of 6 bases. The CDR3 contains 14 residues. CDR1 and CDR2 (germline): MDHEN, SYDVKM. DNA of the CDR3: TGTGCCAGCAGTTTGGGGCTCTATAATTCACCCCTCCACTTT. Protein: CASSLGLYNSPLHF.

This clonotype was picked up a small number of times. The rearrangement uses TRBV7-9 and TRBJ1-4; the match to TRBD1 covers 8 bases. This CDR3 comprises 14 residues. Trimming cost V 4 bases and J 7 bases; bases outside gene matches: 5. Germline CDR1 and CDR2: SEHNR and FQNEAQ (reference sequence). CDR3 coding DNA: TGTGCCAGCAGCTACTGGACAGGGACTGAAAAACTGTTTTTT. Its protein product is CASSYWTGTEKLFF.

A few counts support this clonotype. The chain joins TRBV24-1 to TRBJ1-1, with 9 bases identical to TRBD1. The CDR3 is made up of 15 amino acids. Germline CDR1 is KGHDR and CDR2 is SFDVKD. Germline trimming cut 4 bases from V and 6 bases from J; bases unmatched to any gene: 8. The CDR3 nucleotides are TGTGCCACCAGTGAGACCGGGACAGGGATTTCTGAAGCTTTCTTT. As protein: CATSETGTGISEAFF.

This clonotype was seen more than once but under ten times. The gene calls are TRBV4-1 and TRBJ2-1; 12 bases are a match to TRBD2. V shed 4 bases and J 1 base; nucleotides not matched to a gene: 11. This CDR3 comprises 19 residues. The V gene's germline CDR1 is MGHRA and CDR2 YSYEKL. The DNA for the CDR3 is TGCGCCAGCAGCCCCAGGCTAGCGGGGGGGCTTCAATCCTACAATGAGCAGTTCTTC. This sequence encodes CASSPRLAGGLQSYNEQFF.

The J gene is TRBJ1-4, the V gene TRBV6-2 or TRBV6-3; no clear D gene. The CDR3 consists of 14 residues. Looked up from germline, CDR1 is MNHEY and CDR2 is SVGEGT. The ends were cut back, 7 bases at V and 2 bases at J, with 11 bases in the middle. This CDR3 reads CASKSANTNEKLFF. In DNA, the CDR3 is TGTGCCAGCAAGTCCGCGAACACTAATGAAAAACTGTTTTTT.

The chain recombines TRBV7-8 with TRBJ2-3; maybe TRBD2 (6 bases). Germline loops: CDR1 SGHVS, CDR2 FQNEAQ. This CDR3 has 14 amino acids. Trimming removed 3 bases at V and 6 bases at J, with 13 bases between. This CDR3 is CASSFPISGDTQYF. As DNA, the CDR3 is TGTGCCAGCAGCTTCCCTATAAGCGGGGATACGCAGTATTTT.

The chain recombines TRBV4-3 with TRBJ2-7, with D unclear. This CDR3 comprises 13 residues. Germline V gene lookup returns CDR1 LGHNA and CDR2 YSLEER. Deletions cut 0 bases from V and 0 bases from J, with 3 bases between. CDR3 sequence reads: CASSQEASYEQYF. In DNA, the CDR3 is TGCGCCAGCAGCCAAGAGGCCTCCTACGAGCAGTACTTC.

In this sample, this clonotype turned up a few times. The CDR3 here is CASSLGRGIDTQYF. CDR3 in DNA: TGTGCCAGCAGCCTGGGACGGGGAATAGATACGCAGTATTTT. This chain joins TRBV7-9 and TRBJ2-3, with D perhaps assigned TRBD1 or TRBD2 (5 bases each). The V gene lost 5 bases and the J gene lost 5 bases, with 14 bases spanning the gap. Germline V CDR1 and CDR2: SEHNR, FQNEAQ (reference sequence). The CDR3 length is 14 residues.

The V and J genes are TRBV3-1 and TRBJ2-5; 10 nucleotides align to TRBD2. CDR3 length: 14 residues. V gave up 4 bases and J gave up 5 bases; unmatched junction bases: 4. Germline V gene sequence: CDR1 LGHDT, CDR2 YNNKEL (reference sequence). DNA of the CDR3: TGTGCCAGCAGCCCCACTAGCGGGGCCGAGACCCAGTACTTC. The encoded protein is CASSPTSGAETQYF.

CDR3 protein: CASRPTKAPQHF. CDR3 DNA sequence: TGTGCCAGCAGGCCTACCAAGGCGCCCCAGCATTTT. The gene calls are TRBV2 and TRBJ1-5; D gene uncertain. Germline values: CDR1 SNHLY, CDR2 FYNNEI. Trimming left V 6 bases short and J 9 bases short, with 12 bases between. The CDR3 sequence is 12 residues long.

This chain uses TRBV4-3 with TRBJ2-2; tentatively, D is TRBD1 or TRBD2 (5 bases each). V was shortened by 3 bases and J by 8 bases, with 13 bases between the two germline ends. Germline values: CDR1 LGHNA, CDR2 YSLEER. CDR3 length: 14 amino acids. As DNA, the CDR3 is TGCGCCAGCAGCCAGGGGGATCGCGGTGGGGAGCTGTTTTTT. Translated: CASSQGDRGGELFF.

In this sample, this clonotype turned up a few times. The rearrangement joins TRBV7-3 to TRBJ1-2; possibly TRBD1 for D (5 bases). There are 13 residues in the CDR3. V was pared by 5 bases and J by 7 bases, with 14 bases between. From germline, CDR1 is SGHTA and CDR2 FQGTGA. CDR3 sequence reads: CASSPGGGGGYTF. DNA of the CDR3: TGTGCCAGCAGCCCCGGGGGTGGAGGTGGCTACACCTTC.

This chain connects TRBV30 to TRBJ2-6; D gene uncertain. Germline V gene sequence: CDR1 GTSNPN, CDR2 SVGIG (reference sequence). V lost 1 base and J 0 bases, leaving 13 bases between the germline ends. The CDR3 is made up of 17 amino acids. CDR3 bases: TGTGCCTGGAGTGGGGTGCACTTTTCCTCTGGGGCCAACGTCCTGACTTTC. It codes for CAWSGVHFSSGANVLTF.